A selection of T cell receptor beta chains follows, all from one sample in a study of T cells after yellow fever vaccination. TCRdb reanalysed the 5' RACE reads using MiXCR and keeps one entry per CDR3 protein. The data show roughly 310,000 distinct CDR3 sequences, 8.5% to 10% seen once. This specimen was PBMCs, taken on the day of the first yellow fever vaccination. The origin of the receptors is a man between 18 and 35 years old who received the YFV17D yellow fever vaccine. Each CDR3 is given with its conserved first and last residue. D genes are given only for firm matches. Some rows mark clone size as missing; the rest say once, few, many or name a class of expanded clone.

D gene: -
J gene: TRBJ2-5
clone size: -
V gene: TRBV12-3/TRBV12-4
CDR3 protein: CASSLSGEQTQYF
CDR3 DNA: TGTGCCAGCAGTTTATCGGGGGAACAGACCCAGTACTTC

D gene: -
J gene: TRBJ1-1
clone size: many
V gene: TRBV29-1
CDR3 protein: CSVVGTTVAAFF
CDR3 DNA: TGCAGCGTTGTGGGGACAACCGTAGCGGCTTTCTTT

D gene: -
J gene: TRBJ1-1
clone size: -
V gene: TRBV10-3
CDR3 protein: CAISEQRNTEAFF
CDR3 DNA: TGTGCCATCAGTGAACAGAGGAACACTGAAGCTTTCTTT

D gene: -
J gene: TRBJ1-2
clone size: few
V gene: TRBV4-1
CDR3 protein: CASSQSWGDYGYTF
CDR3 DNA: TGCGCCAGCAGCCAATCTTGGGGGGACTATGGCTACACCTTC

D gene: TRBD1
J gene: TRBJ2-1
clone size: -
V gene: TRBV29-1
CDR3 protein: CSVEPGQGYNEQFF
CDR3 DNA: TGCAGCGTTGAACCAGGACAGGGGTACAATGAGCAGTTCTTC

D gene: -
J gene: TRBJ2-5
clone size: few
V gene: TRBV12-3/TRBV12-4
CDR3 protein: CASTGGGGETQYF
CDR3 DNA: TGTGCCAGCACTGGGGGGGGCGGGGAGACCCAGTACTTC

D gene: -
J gene: TRBJ1-1
clone size: few
V gene: TRBV5-6
CDR3 protein: CASSYGSTQMEAFF
CDR3 DNA: TGTGCCAGCAGCTACGGATCAACCCAAATGGAAGCTTTCTTT

D gene: -
J gene: TRBJ2-4
clone size: -
V gene: TRBV7-2
CDR3 protein: CASTGPVAKNIQYF
CDR3 DNA: TGTGCCAGCACCGGCCCCGTAGCCAAAAACATTCAGTACTTC

D gene: -
J gene: TRBJ2-2
clone size: once
V gene: TRBV5-4
CDR3 protein: CASSPDPENTGELFF
CDR3 DNA: TGTGCCAGCAGCCCGGACCCAGAGAACACCGGGGAGCTGTTTTTT

D gene: TRBD1
J gene: TRBJ2-7
clone size: -
V gene: TRBV5-6
CDR3 protein: CASSFRDRVYEQYF
CDR3 DNA: TGTGCCAGCAGCTTCCGGGACAGAGTCTACGAGCAGTACTTC

D gene: -
J gene: TRBJ1-6
clone size: -
V gene: TRBV15
CDR3 protein: CATSRIDSSSPLHF
CDR3 DNA: TGTGCCACCAGCAGAATAGACAGTTCCTCACCCCTCCACTTT

D gene: -
J gene: TRBJ2-2
clone size: many
V gene: TRBV6-2/TRBV6-3
CDR3 protein: CASSYWLGTGELFF
CDR3 DNA: TGTGCCAGCAGTTATTGGTTGGGTACCGGGGAGCTGTTTTTT

D gene: TRBD2
J gene: TRBJ2-3
clone size: few
V gene: TRBV28
CDR3 protein: CASSRGLASPDTQYF
CDR3 DNA: TGTGCCAGCAGTCGCGGACTAGCGTCCCCAGATACGCAGTATTTT

D gene: -
J gene: TRBJ1-6
clone size: many
V gene: TRBV7-2
CDR3 protein: CASSLVRELNSPLHF
CDR3 DNA: TGTGCCAGCAGCTTAGTCCGCGAACTGAATTCACCCCTCCACTTT

D gene: -
J gene: TRBJ2-3
clone size: few
V gene: TRBV7-2
CDR3 protein: CASSPGPAADTQYF
CDR3 DNA: TGTGCCAGCAGCCCGGGACCAGCTGCAGATACGCAGTATTTT

D gene: TRBD2
J gene: TRBJ2-2
clone size: few
V gene: TRBV7-8
CDR3 protein: CASSPRLAVGVGELFF
CDR3 DNA: TGTGCCAGCAGCCCCCGACTAGCGGTCGGTGTCGGGGAGCTGTTTTTT

D gene: -
J gene: TRBJ1-2
clone size: -
V gene: TRBV12-3/TRBV12-4
CDR3 protein: CASSSQGGYTF
CDR3 DNA: TGTGCCAGCAGTTCACAGGGTGGCTACACCTTC

D gene: -
J gene: TRBJ2-3
clone size: many
V gene: TRBV6-5
CDR3 protein: CASSYWTDTDTQYF
CDR3 DNA: TGTGCCAGCAGTTACTGGACAGACACAGATACGCAGTATTTT

D gene: -
J gene: TRBJ1-6
clone size: -
V gene: TRBV5-1
CDR3 protein: CASSLEQGPYSPLHF
CDR3 DNA: TGCGCCAGCAGCTTGGAGCAGGGGCCCTATTCACCCCTCCACTTT

D gene: TRBD2
J gene: TRBJ2-3
clone size: many
V gene: TRBV6-1
CDR3 protein: CASRSFGGSDTQYF
CDR3 DNA: TGTGCCAGCAGGTCTTTCGGGGGGTCAGATACGCAGTATTTT

D gene: -
J gene: TRBJ2-7
clone size: -
V gene: TRBV4-3
CDR3 protein: CASSQDRRQSSYEQYF
CDR3 DNA: TGCGCCAGCAGCCAAGATAGGAGACAGAGCTCCTACGAGCAGTACTTC

D gene: TRBD2
J gene: TRBJ2-1
clone size: few
V gene: TRBV20-1
CDR3 protein: CSARHSGGVSYNEQFF
CDR3 DNA: TGCAGTGCTAGACATAGCGGGGGTGTTTCTTACAATGAGCAGTTCTTC

D gene: -
J gene: TRBJ1-5
clone size: many
V gene: TRBV15
CDR3 protein: CATSSQGGQPQHF
CDR3 DNA: TGTGCCACCAGCAGCCAGGGAGGGCAGCCCCAGCATTTT

D gene: -
J gene: TRBJ2-2
clone size: -
V gene: TRBV27
CDR3 protein: CASSLLTGNTGELFF
CDR3 DNA: TGTGCCAGCAGTTTATTAACAGGAAACACCGGGGAGCTGTTTTTT

D gene: -
J gene: TRBJ2-3
clone size: few
V gene: TRBV7-2
CDR3 protein: CASSRGGDKDTQYF
CDR3 DNA: TGTGCCAGCAGCAGGGGGGGGGATAAAGATACGCAGTATTTT

D gene: -
J gene: TRBJ1-1
clone size: few
V gene: TRBV5-6
CDR3 protein: CASTFSSNTEAFF
CDR3 DNA: TGTGCCAGCACCTTCAGTTCGAACACTGAAGCTTTCTTT

D gene: -
J gene: TRBJ2-5
clone size: many
V gene: TRBV6-5
CDR3 protein: CASSYSRFELQETQYF
CDR3 DNA: TGTGCCAGCAGTTACTCGAGATTCGAATTACAAGAGACCCAGTACTTC

D gene: -
J gene: TRBJ2-2
clone size: -
V gene: TRBV5-4
CDR3 protein: CASSLADRTGELFF
CDR3 DNA: TGTGCCAGCAGCTTGGCGGACAGAACCGGGGAGCTGTTTTTT

D gene: -
J gene: TRBJ1-3
clone size: few
V gene: TRBV28
CDR3 protein: CASSLTHRVIYF
CDR3 DNA: TGTGCCAGCAGTTTAACCCACAGGGTCATATATTTT

D gene: -
J gene: TRBJ1-4
clone size: many
V gene: TRBV21-1
CDR3 protein: CASSIQGRCEKLFF
CDR3 DNA: TGTGCCAGCAGCATCCAGGGGCGCTGTGAAAAACTGTTTTTT

D gene: TRBD1
J gene: TRBJ2-3
clone size: -
V gene: TRBV6-1
CDR3 protein: CASSTLDRVSTDTQYF
CDR3 DNA: TGTGCCAGCAGTACCCTAGACAGGGTCTCCACAGATACGCAGTATTTT

D gene: TRBD2
J gene: TRBJ2-5
clone size: -
V gene: TRBV6-1
CDR3 protein: CASSEPGTRETQYF
CDR3 DNA: TGTGCCAGCAGTGAACCCGGGACTAGGGAGACCCAGTACTTC

D gene: -
J gene: TRBJ2-7
clone size: many
V gene: TRBV7-2
CDR3 protein: CASSFPRGYEQYF
CDR3 DNA: TGTGCCAGCAGCTTTCCGAGGGGGTACGAGCAGTACTTC

D gene: -
J gene: TRBJ1-2
clone size: many
V gene: TRBV5-1
CDR3 protein: CASSLAGGDGYTF
CDR3 DNA: TGCGCCAGCAGCTTGGCCGGGGGTGATGGCTACACCTTC

D gene: -
J gene: TRBJ1-5
clone size: few
V gene: TRBV7-2
CDR3 protein: CASSLGDTYQPQHF
CDR3 DNA: TGTGCCAGCAGCTTAGGGGACACCTATCAGCCCCAGCATTTT

D gene: TRBD2
J gene: TRBJ2-3
clone size: few
V gene: TRBV24-1
CDR3 protein: CARASGSTDTQYF
CDR3 DNA: TGTGCCCGGGCTAGCGGAAGCACAGATACGCAGTATTTT

D gene: -
J gene: TRBJ1-4
clone size: -
V gene: TRBV6-5
CDR3 protein: CASSYGRLANEKLFF
CDR3 DNA: TGTGCCAGCAGTTACGGACGGCTAGCAAATGAAAAACTGTTTTTT

D gene: TRBD1
J gene: TRBJ2-7
clone size: many
V gene: TRBV28
CDR3 protein: CASSSDRGTDNYEQYF
CDR3 DNA: TGTGCCAGCAGTTCGGACAGGGGGACCGATAACTACGAGCAGTACTTC

D gene: TRBD1
J gene: TRBJ2-5
clone size: -
V gene: TRBV15
CDR3 protein: CATSGYSTGGEETQYF
CDR3 DNA: TGTGCCACCAGCGGATACTCGACAGGGGGCGAAGAGACCCAGTACTTC

D gene: TRBD2
J gene: TRBJ2-2
clone size: -
V gene: TRBV2
CDR3 protein: CASSWDVAGANTGELFF
CDR3 DNA: TGTGCCAGCAGTTGGGACGTCGCGGGGGCGAACACCGGGGAGCTGTTTTTT

D gene: -
J gene: TRBJ2-5
clone size: -
V gene: TRBV7-2
CDR3 protein: CASSPTPPETQYF
CDR3 DNA: TGTGCCAGCAGCCCCACCCCCCCAGAGACCCAGTACTTC

D gene: -
J gene: TRBJ1-5
clone size: -
V gene: TRBV7-9
CDR3 protein: CASSSTGVGQPQHF
CDR3 DNA: TGTGCCAGCAGCTCCACAGGTGTAGGTCAGCCCCAGCATTTT

D gene: TRBD1
J gene: TRBJ1-2
clone size: few
V gene: TRBV28
CDR3 protein: CASRHPRGPEGYTF
CDR3 DNA: TGTGCCAGCAGGCATCCTAGGGGGCCTGAGGGCTACACCTTC

D gene: -
J gene: TRBJ1-5
clone size: -
V gene: TRBV28
CDR3 protein: CASTLWGRGDQPQHF
CDR3 DNA: TGTGCCAGCACCTTATGGGGGCGTGGAGATCAGCCCCAGCATTTT